The clone carrying this TCR beta chain was seen many times. Its antigen is unknown. Fresh peripheral blood, 9.5 to 10 ml of it, supplied the PBMCs. The data derive from a study of T cells in Graves' hyperthyroidism and ophthalmopathy. V was cut by 10 bases and J by 9 bases, with 22 bases left in between. From germline, CDR1 is MDHEN and CDR2 SYDVKM. CDR3 size: 14 residues. It was RNA transcripts that yielded the amplified TCR beta CDR3 regions. A first-round RT-PCR of the TCR CDR3 used the HTBI primer set. TCRdb used MiXCR to reprocess the multiplex PCR reads, holding one entry per CDR3 protein. The table includes over 500,000 distinct CDR3 sequences, roughly 16% detected once. The study's findings and limits: Most thyroid clonotypes expanded above 0.001 were also detected in blood.

The chain couples TRBV28 to TRBJ1-5; possible D gene TRBD1, 6 bases. Sequencing input: blood. This sequence was found in a woman aged 25 to 39 with Graves' ophthalmopathy. DNA of the CDR3: TGTGCCACCACGGACGGGACACTCATAGGGCCCCAGCATTTT. Translation gives CATTDGTLIGPQHF.